This paragraph covers one T cell receptor beta chain sequence. This specimen comes from a study of technical replicates of blood from several donors. TCRdb's copy holds only in-frame clones and misses some; the assay was immunoSEQ multiplex PCR. The sample has more than 65,000 clones, 95% to 97% seen once. The ends lost 3 bases at V and 1 base at J; junction bases unmatched: 6. The CDR3 totals 15 residues. The germline V gene encodes CDR1 SGDLS and CDR2 YYNGEE. Sample: T cells isolated from PBMCs. The chain uses TRBV9 and TRBJ2-7; 8 bases map to TRBD1. This receptor was obtained from a human donor in good health. The CDR3 DNA reads as TGTGCCAGCAGCGCCCAGGGGGCATGGTCCTACGAGCAGTACTTC. Translation gives CASSAQGAWSYEQYF. The full variable domain, completed using reference TRBV9 and TRBJ2-7, is DSGVTQTPKHLITATGQRVTLRCSPRSGDLSVYWYQQSLDQGLQFLIQYYNGEERAKGNILERFSAQQFPDLHSELNLSSLELGDSALYFCASSAQGAWSYEQYFGPGTRLTVT.